This T cell receptor (beta chain) was found in a study of blood T cell repertoires in COVID-19. The wider study: Sites across the United States, Italy and Spain contributed samples from acute and convalescent COVID-19.

The assay was immunoSEQ multiplex PCR, and TCRdb's table has in-frame clones only and misses some. The sample contains about 270,000 clones, about 88% of which appear only once. Participants spanned ages roughly 18 to 95 years and resided in 20 to 30 US areas. The CDR3 consists of 13 residues. V lost 2 bases, J lost 4 bases, and 8 bases lay in between. CDR1 and CDR2 (germline): KGHSH, LQKENI. The TCR was taken from a woman between 50 and 59 years old who had recovered from COVID-19. The V gene is TRBV18, the J gene TRBJ1-2; D gene uncertain. Material for sequencing was PBMCs or T cells enriched from blood (not recorded which). CDR3 residues: CASSPNEGYGYTF. In DNA form, the CDR3 reads TGTGCCAGCTCACCAAACGAGGGCTATGGCTACACCTTC.